This T cell receptor (beta chain) was identified during a study of blood T cells in healthy people across ages. Study outcomes and limitations: Changes in expanded clonotypes were possibly confounded, as the CMV status of donors was unknown.

CDR1 MNHEY and CDR2 SMNVEV come from the germline V gene (reference sequence). CDR3 length: 12 residues. Next came a second PCR, run for about 7 to 12 cycles, which used a sample-barcoded 5' primer along with a J-beta primer mix. TCRdb re-derived calls from the 5' RACE reads in MiXCR, one entry per CDR3 protein. The data contain 1,100,000 or so distinct CDR3 sequences, 35% to 55% of them seen just once; the ten biggest clones take up around 18%. Every donor gave around 10 milliliters of peripheral blood. Researchers isolated at least 6 million PBMCs per sample. This clonotype was seen more than once but under ten times. Its antigen is not identified.

The chain couples TRBV27 to TRBJ2-4; a weak D match, TRBD1 (5 bases). The assigned J gene may be wrong: the sequence end matches TRBJ2-7 better. This receptor was taken from a woman in her fifties or sixties in good health. The sequenced sample was blood. The CDR3 DNA sequence: TGTGCCAGCAGTTCCAACAGGTACGAGCAGTACTTC. It encodes CASSSNRYEQYF.